This T cell receptor beta chain was recovered during a study of OX40 agonist ivuxolimab in advanced cancers. Using immunoSEQ multiplex PCR, the repertoire was profiled, and TCRdb retains in-frame clones only, with some absent. Altogether under 25,000 clones are present, about 89% being singletons, with the ten largest covering 40% to 55%. Drawing of blood for sampling happened at baseline, at cycle 4 day 1, and at cycle 7 day 1. The sequence was obtained from an adult with an advanced solid tumor such as melanoma, head and neck, liver or kidney cancer. The sample here was CD4+ or CD8+ T cells sorted from blood, taken in a trial of the OX40 agonist ivuxolimab.

As DNA, the CDR3 is TGTGCCAGCAGTTTATTTCCAGAAGTTACGGGCGAGCAGTTCTTC. As protein: CASSLFPEVTGEQFF. J is TRBJ2-1 and V is TRBV27, with no clear D. The V and J ends lost 1 base and 10 bases respectively, with 17 bases between them. The CDR3 totals 15 residues. CDR1 and CDR2 (germline): MNHEY, SMNVEV (reference sequence).